The TCR beta chain under discussion was sequenced for a study of technical replicates of blood from several donors (dated by TCRdb to the late 2010s). CDR1 MNHEY and CDR2 SVGAGI were looked up in the germline V gene. The CDR3 measures 12 amino acids from cysteine to phenylalanine. Only the CDR3 part of the read is kept: 36 bases, read in frame from the first base. Clipping removes 5 bases from V and 6 bases from J, with 4 as the unmatched junction base count. A remark on this clone: This receptor's antigen is unknown. It has no much larger one-base neighbor in the sample; base qualities were not kept.

The library was prepared using the immunoSEQ multiplex PCR assay. TCRdb took this table from immuneACCESS and kept in-frame rearrangements with V and J called. Such tables lack part of the clones; where checked against another copy, unresolved V genes explain under half of the gap, and the rest is unexplained. For this sample the table gives around 84,000 clones, of which roughly 98% were detected only once. The top ten constitute around 0.15% of the sample. The chain employs TRBV6-5 and TRBJ2-7; 7 central bases correspond to TRBD2. The receptor was isolated from a human donor in good health. Sequenced material: T cells isolated from PBMCs. The CDR3 protein: CASSEGTIEQYF. The DNA sequence follows: TGTGCCAGCAGTGAAGGGACTATCGAGCAGTACTTC.